The rows below give T cell receptor beta chains drawn from one sample of a study of CD8 T cell repertoires and HIV-1 epitope variants. TCRdb's copy holds only in-frame clones and misses some; the assay was immunoSEQ multiplex PCR. The sample has 95,000 or so clones, around 67% seen once. The sample was uncultured baseline CD8+ T cells from peripheral blood mononuclear cells (PBMCs). All receptors derive from a male donor with HIV. The CDR3 runs from the conserved cysteine through the conserved F or W.

j_call: TRBJ2-7
v_call: TRBV27
cdr3_aa: CASRSAWEQYF

j_call: TRBJ2-3
v_call: TRBV2
cdr3_aa: CASSESRTGALVDTQYF

j_call: TRBJ2-5
v_call: TRBV7-2
cdr3_aa: CASSLVFLQETQYF

j_call: TRBJ2-7
v_call: TRBV2
cdr3_aa: CASSEDTGGGTRYF

j_call: TRBJ1-2
v_call: TRBV5-6
cdr3_aa: CASSLSTYYGYTF

j_call: TRBJ1-4
v_call: TRBV18
cdr3_aa: CASSPPAGANEKLFF

j_call: TRBJ2-1
v_call: TRBV20-1
cdr3_aa: CSASFYNEQFF

j_call: TRBJ2-1
v_call: TRBV6-6
cdr3_aa: CASSSPTIYNEQFF

j_call: TRBJ1-5
v_call: TRBV4-3
cdr3_aa: CASSQEQGGQPQHF

j_call: TRBJ2-1
v_call: TRBV2
cdr3_aa: CASSETGTGYEQFF

j_call: TRBJ1-2
v_call: TRBV28
cdr3_aa: CASSPTVYGYTF

j_call: TRBJ2-5
v_call: TRBV7-8
cdr3_aa: CASSLRSVSTEETQYF

j_call: TRBJ1-4
v_call: TRBV9
cdr3_aa: CASSVRAGWTTNEKLFF

j_call: TRBJ2-1
v_call: TRBV14
cdr3_aa: CASSRRTGLGHEQFF

j_call: TRBJ1-4
v_call: TRBV6-1
cdr3_aa: CASTQSGSTEKLFF